A single sample gave rise to the 16 T cell receptor beta chains below, sequenced in a study of cytomegalovirus exposure and HLA in healthy donors. Amplification used 60 Vbeta primers and 13 Jbeta primers. Assay used: immunoSEQ multiplex PCR; TCRdb lists only in-frame clones, some missing. Here the sample spans approximately 80,000 clones, around 70% being singletons. Material: PBMCs. These receptors originate from a woman between 35 and 50 years old in good health and CMV-seropositive.

This sequence joins TRBV27 and TRBJ2-7; 8 nucleotides agree with TRBD2. Per germline, CDR1 MNHEY and CDR2 SMNVEV (reference sequence). With V trimmed by 7 bases and J by 2 bases, 7 bases remained unmatched. The CDR3 loop spans 14 amino acids. The CDR3 loop is CASTKVGGAYEQYF. In DNA form, the CDR3 reads TGTGCCAGCACCAAGGTCGGGGGGGCCTACGAGCAGTACTTC.

This chain links TRBV19 with TRBJ1-1; D perhaps matches TRBD1 (6 bases). Trimming took off 5 bases at V and 3 bases at J, with 22 bases between the two ends. Germline V gene sequence: CDR1 LNHDA, CDR2 SQIVND (reference sequence). The CDR3 length is 17 residues. The CDR3 nucleotides read TGTGCCAGTAGTGCTCACAGGGTGTTAGTTCTTCACACTGAAGCTTTCTTT. Translation: CASSAHRVLVLHTEAFF.

This chain connects TRBV5-1 to TRBJ2-7; maybe TRBD2 (6 bases). Germline V lookup: CDR1 SGHRS, CDR2 YFSETQ. CDR3 length equals 17 residues. The V end was cut by 2 bases, the J end by 0 bases, with 18 bases between. The CDR3, as DNA: TGCGCCAGCAGCTTCTTGGGAGGAGTAGGGGACTCCTACGAGCAGTACTTC. It is translated as CASSFLGGVGDSYEQYF.

This rearrangement joins TRBV11-2 to TRBJ2-5; D is unresolved. This CDR3 region has 15 residues. Germline CDR1 reads SGHAT; CDR2 reads FQNNGV. V was clipped by 7 bases and J by 1 base, with 16 bases between them. CDR3 amino acids: CASTLISGSQETQYF. In DNA form, the CDR3 reads TGTGCCAGCACCCTCATATCCGGGTCCCAAGAGACCCAGTACTTC. Looking up the rest from reference TRBV11-2 and TRBJ2-5 gives the full variable domain: EAGVAQSPRYKIIEKRQSVAFWCNPISGHATLYWYQQILGQGPKLLIQFQNNGVVDDSQLPKDRFSAERLKGVDSTLKIQPAKLEDSAVYLCASTLISGSQETQYFGPGTRLLVL.

The chain recombines TRBV15 with TRBJ1-3; 9 positions match TRBD1. This CDR3 has 16 amino acids. Germline V gives CDR1 LNHNV, CDR2 YYDKDF (reference sequence). V lost 0 bases to trimming and J lost 3 bases; unmatched junction nucleotides: 3. The CDR3 DNA reads as TGTGCCACCAGCAGAGATCGGGACAGGGATGGAAACACCATATATTTT. Amino acid sequence: CATSRDRDRDGNTIYF.

The chain links TRBV5-1 to TRBJ2-1; 13 positions agree with TRBD2. V lost 6 bases and J lost 8; bases outside the gene matches: 11. CDR3 size: 16 residues. CDR1 and CDR2 (germline): SGHRS, YFSETQ. CDR3: CASTPGLAGSGDEQFF. In DNA form, the CDR3 reads TGCGCCAGCACCCCGGGACTAGCGGGATCGGGGGATGAGCAGTTCTTC.

Comment on this clone: One junction end disagrees with the germline gene, perhaps due to a read error. This CDR3 reads CASTTPGEGNYGYTF. The CDR3 coding sequence is TGTGCAAGCACCACTCCAGGGGAGGGAAACTATGGCTACACCTTC. This chain uses TRBV7-9 with TRBJ1-2; D may be TRBD1 (6 bases). The CDR3 covers 15 residues. CDR1 is SEHNR, CDR2 FQNEAQ, per germline (reference sequence).

The rearrangement links TRBV28 to TRBJ1-1; 10 bases fit TRBD1. The CDR3 has 16 amino acids. From germline, CDR1 is MDHEN and CDR2 SYDVKM. Trimming cost V 6 bases and J 1 base; bases outside gene matches: 8. CDR3 sequence: CASRPDRGPANTEAFF. The CDR3 nucleotides are TGTGCCAGCAGACCAGACAGGGGGCCCGCGAACACTGAAGCTTTCTTT.

This chain connects TRBV5-6 to TRBJ2-3; TRBD2 matches at 8 bases. This CDR3 spans 16 amino acids. CDR1 and CDR2 from the germline V gene are SGHDT and YYEEEE. J lost 3 bases, V lost 1 base, and 7 bases had no gene match. The CDR3 reads CASSLTSGRSTDTQYF. The CDR3 DNA reads TGTGCCAGCAGCTTGACCAGCGGGAGATCGACAGATACGCAGTATTTT.

The gene calls are TRBV5-6 and TRBJ2-7; 10 bases line up with TRBD1. Germline assignment: CDR1 SGHDT and CDR2 YYEEEE. Trimming at V came to 4 bases and at J to 4 bases, leaving 5 bases not matched to a gene. This CDR3 spans 14 amino acids. The CDR3 is CASSRGQGRYEQYF. DNA of the CDR3: TGTGCCAGCAGCCGGGGACAGGGGAGGTACGAGCAGTACTTC.

This sequence joins TRBV30 and TRBJ2-3; D not certain. The ends were cut back, 3 bases at V and 6 bases at J, with 10 bases in the middle. The CDR3 sequence is 12 residues long. Germline CDR1 and CDR2: GTSNPN and SVGIG (reference sequence). CDR3: CAWRLHSDTQYF. CDR3 bases: TGTGCCTGGAGACTTCATTCGGATACGCAGTATTTT.

This sequence joins TRBV19 and TRBJ2-2, with D perhaps TRBD2 (6 bases). CDR1 and CDR2 (germline): LNHDA, SQIVND (reference sequence). The CDR3 length is 14 residues. V gave up 10 bases and J gave up 8 bases, with 20 bases separating them. CDR3 residues: CATRPRSTRGELFF. Here the CDR3 DNA reads TGTGCCACGAGGCCCAGGTCGACTAGGGGGGAGCTGTTTTTT. Filled out from reference TRBV19 and TRBJ2-2, the complete variable domain reads DGGITQSPKYLFRKEGQNVTLSCEQNLNHDAMYWYRQDPGQGLRLIYYSQIVNDFQKGDIAEGYSVSREKKESFPLTVTSAQKNPTAFYLCATRPRSTRGELFFGEGSRLTVL.

CDR3 amino acids: CASSQVPLSKPGNEQFF. As DNA, the CDR3 is TGTGCCAGCAGCCAAGTCCCTTTAAGCAAGCCGGGCAATGAGCAGTTCTTC. The rearrangement joins TRBV4-2 to TRBJ2-1; D ambiguous. Trimming cost V 1 base and J 6 bases, with 19 bases left between them. The CDR3 spans 17 residues. Germline CDR1 reads LGHNA; CDR2 reads YNFKEQ.

The genes are TRBV7-9 and TRBJ1-2; D is possibly TRBD1 (5 bases). The CDR3 consists of 14 residues. Germline V gives CDR1 SEHNR, CDR2 FQNEAQ (reference sequence). With 5 bases removed from V and 8 bases from J, the gap between germline ends came to 18 bases. The CDR3 DNA sequence: TGTGCCAGCAGCGAAAGCAACTTTAGGGGCGGCTACACCTTC. Encoded protein: CASSESNFRGGYTF.

This clone was seen once. J is TRBJ2-5 and V is TRBV7-6, with TRBD2 identical over 10 bases. Germline CDR1 and CDR2: SGHVS and FNYEAQ. With V trimmed by 1 base and J by 2 bases, 4 bases remained unmatched. CDR3 length: 16 residues. CDR3 bases: TGTGCCAGCAGCTTAGAAGTAGCGGGAGGTCAAGAGACCCAGTACTTC. This codes for CASSLEVAGGQETQYF.

The chain uses TRBV18 and TRBJ2-7, with D possibly being TRBD2 (7 bases). Germline loops: CDR1 KGHSH, CDR2 LQKENI. The ends were cut back, 0 bases at V and 3 bases at J, with 9 bases in the middle. The CDR3 has 14 residues. CDR3 in DNA: TGTGCCAGCTCACCACCAGGGGGGGTCTACGAGCAGTACTTC. Its translation is CASSPPGGVYEQYF.